This T cell receptor (beta chain) was sequenced during a study of T cell responses to AZD1222 COVID-19 vaccine. The V and J ends lost 3 bases and 6 bases, in that order; junction bases with no gene match: 4. From germline, CDR1 is LNHNV and CDR2 YYDKDF (reference sequence). This CDR3 comprises 14 residues. Assay used: immunoSEQ multiplex PCR; TCRdb lists only in-frame clones, some missing. This table has approximately 120,000 clones, 80% to 90% appearing once. The clonotype originates from an adult who received the AZD1222 COVID-19 vaccine. J is TRBJ1-1 and V is TRBV15; 10 positions agree with TRBD1. This sample comprised peripheral blood, obtained 28 days after the second AZD1222 dose. CDR3 nucleotides: TGTGCCACCAGCAGGAAAGACAGGGGGCCTGAAGCTTTCTTT. Its protein is CATSRKDRGPEAFF.